The source of this T cell receptor beta chain is a study of beta chain features in type 1 diabetes. Notes on the study in general: Compared with healthy donors, patients appeared to share more similar naive, central memory and regulatory TCRB repertoires. TCRB CDR3s were moderately but significantly shorter in Type 1 diabetes patients in all four CD4+ subsets. The question left open here concerned HLA type influencing TCRB rearrangement.

Concerning this clone: Its antigen remains unidentified.

Reverse transcribing all isolated RNA meant expressed TCRB transcripts were sequenced. Some clones are missing from TCRdb's copy, which holds only in-frame ones; the method was immunoSEQ multiplex PCR. This table holds about 650,000 clones, 9.5% to 15% found once. V was pared by 1 base and J by 2 bases, with 13 bases between. The CDR3 is 16 residues long. CDR1 LGHNA and CDR2 YNFKEQ come from the germline V gene. Sample: naive CD4+ T cells from blood. The receptor's source is a man aged 25-45 years with type 1 diabetes. The gene calls are TRBV4-2 and TRBJ2-3; D is perhaps TRBD2 (5 bases). CDR3 residues: CASSQVSGFNTDTQYF. The CDR3 DNA reads TGTGCCAGCAGCCAAGTATCGGGGTTCAACACAGATACGCAGTATTTT.